The 11 T cell receptor beta chains below all came from one sample that was sequenced in a study of T-cell memory formation after mild COVID-19. TCRdb used MiXCR to reprocess the 5' RACE reads, holding one entry per CDR3 protein. The data show about 320,000 distinct CDR3 sequences, with roughly an eighth seen just once and roughly a fifth held by the top ten. The sequenced material came from PBMCs or a T cell subset sorted from them (not recorded which). The source is a man aged 18-30 years who had mild COVID-19 (a few samples of this study predate the infection). Cell type and time point are not known.

This clonotype has only a few counts. The final CDR3 position lacks the conserved phenylalanine or tryptophan, pointing to a likely read error. The DNA is omitted, as the CDR3 cannot be located on it reliably, and the CDR3 follows TCRdb's listing. The chain recombines TRBV5-1 with TRBJ2-5; the table assigns TRBD1, which was not confirmed against the DNA. Germline CDR1 and CDR2: SGHRS and YFSETQ. The CDR3 is 14 residues long, counting both termini. The CDR3 protein is CASSLQGVGETRST.

This clonotype was counted only a few times. The chain combines TRBV7-9 with TRBJ1-6, with D perhaps matching TRBD1 (5 bases). The CDR3 contains 14 residues. CDR1 and CDR2 from the germline V gene are SEHNR and FQNEAQ (reference sequence). V lost 6 bases and J lost 10, with 16 bases in between. For the CDR3, the DNA is TGTGCCAGCAGGTCGGATCAGGGAAACTCACCCCTCCACTTT. Amino acids: CASRSDQGNSPLHF.

The rearrangement uses TRBV12-3 or TRBV12-4 and TRBJ1-6; TRBD1 matches 8 bases. The CDR3 consists of 14 residues. Trimming took 6 bases from V and 7 from J; bases not matched to a gene: 5. In nucleotides, the CDR3 is TGTGCCAGCAGCCCCGGGACAGGCAATTCACCCCTCCACTTT. Residues: CASSPGTGNSPLHF.

This clonotype was seen repeatedly, ten times or more. The chain employs TRBV29-1 and TRBJ2-3; no clear D. The CDR3 has 11 residues. The V and J ends lost 7 bases and 2 bases respectively, with 7 bases between them. From germline, CDR1 is SQVTM and CDR2 ANQGSEA. Written as DNA, the CDR3 is TGCAGCGCCTCGGACACAGATACGCAGTATTTT. It translates to CSASDTDTQYF.

In this sample, this clonotype turned up a few times. The rearrangement uses TRBV20-1 and TRBJ2-1, with D perhaps assigned TRBD1 or TRBD2 (5 bases each). Trimming shortened V by 5 bases and J by 7 bases, and 15 bases separated the two germline ends. Germline CDR1 and CDR2: DFQATT and SNEGSKA (reference sequence). The CDR3 is made up of 13 amino acids. The chain's CDR3 is CSASGTPFNEQFF. CDR3 coding DNA: TGCAGTGCTTCCGGGACCCCATTTAATGAGCAGTTCTTC.

This clonotype occurred many times. V gene TRBV7-9 combines with J gene TRBJ2-5; D is uncertain. CDR3 length equals 10 residues. V gave up 6 bases and J gave up 5 bases, with 4 bases separating them. Germline CDR1 and CDR2: SEHNR and FQNEAQ (reference sequence). DNA for the CDR3: TGTGCCAGCAGTTCGGAGACCCAGTACTTC. Translation: CASSSETQYF. The whole variable domain, remainder taken from reference TRBV7-9 and TRBJ2-5, is DTGVSQNPRHKITKRGQNVTFRCDPISEHNRLYWYRQTLGQGPEFLTYFQNEAQLEKSRLLSDRFSAERPKGSFSTLEIQRTEQGDSAMYLCASSSETQYFGPGTRLLVL.

This clonotype was observed a handful of times. V gene TRBV11-2 combines with J gene TRBJ2-1; 9 bases match TRBD2. The CDR3 is made up of 18 amino acids. Germline loops: CDR1 SGHAT, CDR2 FQNNGV. Trimming removed 3 bases from V and 3 bases from J; junction bases left unmatched: 12. The CDR3 loop reads CASSFEFVAGGNYNEQFF. Written as DNA, the CDR3 is TGTGCCAGCAGCTTTGAGTTTGTGGCGGGGGGGAACTACAATGAGCAGTTCTTC.

In its sample, this clonotype was seen a few times. The chain uses TRBV12-3 or TRBV12-4 and TRBJ2-1, with a tentative D call TRBD2 (7 bases). Trimming took off 6 bases at V and 7 bases at J, with 16 bases between the two ends. The CDR3 runs to 14 residues. CDR3 residues: CASSRLGGHNEQFF. The DNA of the CDR3 is TGTGCCAGCAGCAGACTGGGGGGGCATAATGAGCAGTTCTTC.

In this sample, this clonotype turned up many times. The chain couples TRBV6-6 to TRBJ2-7; 8 nucleotides match TRBD1. Germline values: CDR1 MNHNY, CDR2 SVGAGI (reference sequence). V was clipped by 9 bases and J by 1 base; unmatched bases: 8. The CDR3 totals 14 residues. The DNA of the CDR3 is TGTGCCAGTTCAGACAGGGGTGTTTCCTACGAGCAGTACTTC. Protein product: CASSDRGVSYEQYF.

The CDR3 loop reads CASSLRVIETQYF. The CDR3 DNA reads as TGCGCCAGCAGCTTGCGGGTTATAGAGACCCAGTACTTC. This chain joins TRBV5-1 and TRBJ2-5; D remains ambiguous. Germline V gives CDR1 SGHRS, CDR2 YFSETQ. The CDR3 runs 13 residues. The V end was cut by 1 base, the J end by 4 bases, with 8 bases between.

This clonotype has only a few counts. This sequence joins TRBV5-1 and TRBJ2-2; D is uncertain. This CDR3 spans 15 amino acids. Trimming took off 0 bases at V and 1 base at J, with 7 bases between the two ends. Germline CDR1 is SGHRS and CDR2 is YFSETQ. The chain's CDR3 is CASSLEIGNTGELFF. DNA of the CDR3: TGCGCCAGCAGCTTGGAAATAGGGAACACCGGGGAGCTGTTTTTT.